This entry concerns a single T cell receptor beta chain. This entry is derived from a study of blood T cell repertoires in COVID-19. At the level of the study: The United States, Italy and Spain were the sources of the acute and convalescent COVID-19 samples. T cells, B-cell-depleted T cells, or PBMCs provided the cDNA or gDNA that served as material.

Germline CDR1 reads SGHNT; CDR2 reads YYREEE (reference sequence). The CDR3 loop spans 15 amino acids. The V and J ends lost 1 base and 2 bases respectively, with 10 bases between them. In the authors' workflow: Counts of nucleated cells, estimated from reference gene primer amplification, were obtained. The assay was immunoSEQ multiplex PCR, and TCRdb's table has in-frame clones only and misses some. V and J calls plus clone size are reproduced from that table; the DNA served to infer D and trimming. This sample has approximately 37,000 clones, with around 85% found just once. The clonotype originates from a man aged 55 to 70 with active or convalescent COVID-19. V gene TRBV5-4 combines with J gene TRBJ2-1; D might be TRBD2 (5 bases). Specimen: peripheral blood. CDR3 bases: TGTGCCAGCAGCTTGACGGAGGTCCCCTACAATGAGCAGTTCTTC. This codes for CASSLTEVPYNEQFF.